This TCR beta chain was identified during a study of blood T cell repertoires in COVID-19. Overall study: Samples representing acute and convalescent COVID-19 were sourced from the United States, Italy and Spain. Sample material is recorded as cDNA or gDNA derived from T cells, B-cell-depleted T cells, or PBMCs.

In the study's own analysis: Reference gene primer amplification yielded estimated nucleated cell counts. Libraries were prepared by immunoSEQ multiplex PCR; TCRdb keeps only in-frame clonotypes and omits some of them. V, J and clone size were drawn from that table, and D and trimming were deduced from the DNA. The table lists 70,000 or so clones, 79% of them singletons. CDR1 is MRHNA and CDR2 is SNTAGT in the germline V gene. The CDR3 extends over 16 amino acids. Deletions cut 0 bases from V and 1 base from J, with 9 bases between. The sample comprised peripheral blood. The receptor was derived from a man in his sixties with acute or convalescent COVID-19. This chain joins TRBV6-4 and TRBJ2-2; tentative D call: TRBD2 (6 bases). CDR3: CASSDSPGENTGELFF. The CDR3 nucleotides are TGTGCCAGCAGTGACTCCCCGGGGGAGAACACCGGGGAGCTGTTTTTT.